This T cell receptor (beta chain) is drawn from a study of PD-L1 blockade in urothelial cancer. Profiled with immunoSEQ multiplex PCR; TCRdb holds only in-frame clones, not every one. The sample gives about 84,000 clones, 82% of which show up once; more than 8% is in the top ten. Pretreatment sampling and on-treatment sampling together yielded between 1 and 8 samples for each patient. From germline, CDR1 is SNHLY and CDR2 FYNNEI. There are 12 residues in the CDR3. V was trimmed by 7 bases and J by 2 bases, leaving 8 bases between them. The clonotype was recovered from a man aged 70-80 years with urothelial cancer. The rearrangement joins TRBV2 to TRBJ2-5; D remains unclear. The sample consisted of PBMCs, taken around atezolizumab (anti-PD-L1) treatment. The CDR3 spells CASTTEQETQYF. The CDR3 region has the DNA TGTGCCAGCACTACCGAACAAGAGACCCAGTACTTC. Full variable domain (outside the CDR3, taken from reference TRBV2 and TRBJ2-5): EPEVTQTPSHQVTQMGQEVILRCVPISNHLYFYWYRQILGQKVEFLVSFYNNEISEKSEIFDDQFSVERPDGSNFTLKIRSTKLEDSAMYFCASTTEQETQYFGPGTRLLVL.